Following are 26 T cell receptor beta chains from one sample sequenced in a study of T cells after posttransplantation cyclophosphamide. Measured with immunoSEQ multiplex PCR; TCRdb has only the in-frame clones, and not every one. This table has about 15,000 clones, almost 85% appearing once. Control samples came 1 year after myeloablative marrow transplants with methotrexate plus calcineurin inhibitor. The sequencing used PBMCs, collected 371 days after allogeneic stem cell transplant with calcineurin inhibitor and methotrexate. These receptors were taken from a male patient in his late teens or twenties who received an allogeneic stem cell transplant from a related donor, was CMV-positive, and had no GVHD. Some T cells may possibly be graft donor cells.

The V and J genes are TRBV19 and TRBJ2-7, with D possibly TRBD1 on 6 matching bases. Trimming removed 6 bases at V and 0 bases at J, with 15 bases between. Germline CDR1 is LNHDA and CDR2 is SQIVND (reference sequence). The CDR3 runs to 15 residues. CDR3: CASRETGTGSYEQYF. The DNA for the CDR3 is TGTGCCAGTAGGGAAACAGGGACGGGCTCCTACGAGCAGTACTTC.

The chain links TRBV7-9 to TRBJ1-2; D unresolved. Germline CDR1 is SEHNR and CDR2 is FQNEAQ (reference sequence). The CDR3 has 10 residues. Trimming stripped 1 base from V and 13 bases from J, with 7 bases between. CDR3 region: CASSLGSGTF. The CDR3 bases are TGTGCCAGCAGCTTAGGGTCCGGCACCTTC.

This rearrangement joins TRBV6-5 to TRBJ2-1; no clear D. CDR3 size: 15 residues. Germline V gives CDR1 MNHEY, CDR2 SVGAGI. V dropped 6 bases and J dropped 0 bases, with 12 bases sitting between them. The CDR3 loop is CASSPQYSSYNEQFF. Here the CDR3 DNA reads TGTGCCAGCAGCCCTCAGTACAGCTCCTACAATGAGCAGTTCTTC.

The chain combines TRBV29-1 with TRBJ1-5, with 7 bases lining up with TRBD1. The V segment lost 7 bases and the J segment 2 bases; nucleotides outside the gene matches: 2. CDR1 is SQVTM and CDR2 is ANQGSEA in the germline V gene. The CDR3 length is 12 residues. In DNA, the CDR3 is TGCAGCGCCGGACAGGGCAATCAGCCCCAGCATTTT. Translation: CSAGQGNQPQHF.

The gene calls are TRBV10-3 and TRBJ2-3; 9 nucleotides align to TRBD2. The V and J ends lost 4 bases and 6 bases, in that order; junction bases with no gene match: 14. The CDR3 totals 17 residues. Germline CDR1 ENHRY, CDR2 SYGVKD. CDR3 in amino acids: CAISVGSLAGWTDTQYF. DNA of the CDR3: TGTGCCATCAGTGTGGGATCTCTAGCGGGATGGACGGATACGCAGTATTTT.

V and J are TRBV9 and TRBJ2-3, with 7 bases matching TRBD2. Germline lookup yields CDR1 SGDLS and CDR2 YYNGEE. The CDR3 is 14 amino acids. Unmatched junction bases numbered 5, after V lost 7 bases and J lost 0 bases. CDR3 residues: CASGRAGSTDTQYF. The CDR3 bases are TGTGCCAGCGGGAGGGCAGGTAGCACAGATACGCAGTATTTT.

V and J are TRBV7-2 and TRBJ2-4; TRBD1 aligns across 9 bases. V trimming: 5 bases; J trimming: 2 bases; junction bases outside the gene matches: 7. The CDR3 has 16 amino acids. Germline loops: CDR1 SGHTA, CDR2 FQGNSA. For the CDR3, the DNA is TGTGCCAGCAGCGCTACAGGGGGCGCAACCAAAAACATTCAGTACTTC. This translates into CASSATGGATKNIQYF. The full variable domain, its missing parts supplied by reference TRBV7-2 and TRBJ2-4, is GAGVSQSPSNKVTEKGKDVELRCDPISGHTALYWYRQSLGQGLEFLIYFQGNSAPDKSGLPSDRFSAERTGGSVSTLTIQRTQQEDSAVYLCASSATGGATKNIQYFGAGTRLSVL.

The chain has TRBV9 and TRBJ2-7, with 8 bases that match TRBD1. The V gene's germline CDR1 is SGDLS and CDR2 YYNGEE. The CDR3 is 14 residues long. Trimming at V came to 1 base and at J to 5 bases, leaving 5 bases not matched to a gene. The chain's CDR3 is CASSVLQGGDEQYF. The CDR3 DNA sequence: TGTGCCAGCAGCGTATTACAGGGGGGCGACGAGCAGTACTTC.

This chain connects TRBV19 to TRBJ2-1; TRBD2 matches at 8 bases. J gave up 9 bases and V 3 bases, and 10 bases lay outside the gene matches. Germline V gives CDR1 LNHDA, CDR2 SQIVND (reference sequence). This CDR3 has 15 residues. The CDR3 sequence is CASSIPSGSHSEQFF. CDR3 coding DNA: TGTGCCAGTAGTATCCCCAGCGGGAGCCACAGTGAGCAGTTCTTC.

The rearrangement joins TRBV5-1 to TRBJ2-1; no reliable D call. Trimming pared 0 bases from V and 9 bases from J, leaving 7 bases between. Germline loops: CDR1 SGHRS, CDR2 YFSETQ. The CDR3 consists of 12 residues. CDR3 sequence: CASSLGLREQFF. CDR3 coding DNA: TGCGCCAGCAGCTTGGGTCTCCGTGAGCAGTTCTTC.

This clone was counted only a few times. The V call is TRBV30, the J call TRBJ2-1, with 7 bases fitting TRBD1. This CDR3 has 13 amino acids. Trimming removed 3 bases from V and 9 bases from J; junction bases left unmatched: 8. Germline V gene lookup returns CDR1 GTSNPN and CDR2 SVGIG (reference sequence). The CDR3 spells CAWSTGAGSEQFF. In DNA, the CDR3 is TGTGCCTGGAGCACAGGGGCTGGAAGTGAGCAGTTCTTC.

The CDR3 nucleotides read TGCGCCAGCAGCCACCGGGACAACGTAAACATTCAGTACTTC. It encodes CASSHRDNVNIQYF. The rearrangement uses TRBV4-1 and TRBJ2-4; tentatively, D is TRBD1 (6 bases). This CDR3 spans 14 amino acids. Germline loops: CDR1 MGHRA, CDR2 YSYEKL. Trimming cost V 3 bases and J 6 bases, with 12 bases left between them.

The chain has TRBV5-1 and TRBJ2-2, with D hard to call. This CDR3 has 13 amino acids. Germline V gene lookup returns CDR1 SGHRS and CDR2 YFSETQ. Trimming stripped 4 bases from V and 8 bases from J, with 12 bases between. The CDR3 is CASSLVPRGELFF. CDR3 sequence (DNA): TGCGCCAGCAGCCTAGTACCACGGGGGGAGCTGTTTTTT.

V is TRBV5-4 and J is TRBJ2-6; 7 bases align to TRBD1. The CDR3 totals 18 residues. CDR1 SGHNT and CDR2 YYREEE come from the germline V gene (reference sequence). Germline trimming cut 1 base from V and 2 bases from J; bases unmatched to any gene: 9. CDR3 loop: CASSLSERGRAGANVLTF. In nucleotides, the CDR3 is TGTGCCAGCAGCTTGAGTGAGAGGGGGCGCGCTGGGGCCAACGTCCTGACTTTC.

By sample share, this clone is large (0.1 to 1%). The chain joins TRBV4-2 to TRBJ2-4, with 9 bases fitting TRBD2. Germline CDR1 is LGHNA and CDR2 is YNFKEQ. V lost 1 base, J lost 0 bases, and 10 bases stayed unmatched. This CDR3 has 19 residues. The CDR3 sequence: CASSQGDASGNLAKNIQYF. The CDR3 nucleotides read TGTGCCAGCAGCCAAGGGGATGCTAGCGGGAACCTAGCCAAAAACATTCAGTACTTC.

Here the CDR3 reads CASSLGRAGGPGNEQFF. In nucleotides, the CDR3 is TGTGCCAGCAGCTTAGGGAGGGCGGGAGGGCCGGGAAATGAGCAGTTCTTC. The chain has TRBV11-2 and TRBJ2-1; 9 bases line up with TRBD2. CDR1 and CDR2 from the germline V gene are SGHAT and FQNNGV. V lost 1 base, J lost 7 bases, and 11 bases stayed unmatched. CDR3 length: 17 amino acids. Full variable domain (outside the CDR3, taken from reference TRBV11-2 and TRBJ2-1): EAGVAQSPRYKIIEKRQSVAFWCNPISGHATLYWYQQILGQGPKLLIQFQNNGVVDDSQLPKDRFSAERLKGVDSTLKIQPAKLEDSAVYLCASSLGRAGGPGNEQFFGPGTRLTVL.

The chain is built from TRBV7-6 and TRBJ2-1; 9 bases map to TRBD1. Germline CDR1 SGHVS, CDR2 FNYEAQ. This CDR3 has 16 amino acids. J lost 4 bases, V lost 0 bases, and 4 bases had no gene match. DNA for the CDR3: TGTGCCAGCAGCTTAGCAGGGACAGGGAGATACAATGAGCAGTTCTTC. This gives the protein CASSLAGTGRYNEQFF.

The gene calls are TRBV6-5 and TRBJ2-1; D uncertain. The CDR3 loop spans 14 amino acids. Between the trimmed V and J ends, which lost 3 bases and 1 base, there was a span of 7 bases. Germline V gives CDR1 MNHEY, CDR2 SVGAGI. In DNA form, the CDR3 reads TGTGCCAGCAGTTATGCGACTTCCTACAATGAGCAGTTCTTC. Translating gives CASSYATSYNEQFF.

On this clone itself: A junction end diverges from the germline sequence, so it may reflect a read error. The DNA of the CDR3 is TGTGCTAGTGGTTTTTTTGCGGGACGTACCTACAGTGAGCAGTTCTTC. This encodes CASGFFAGRTYSEQFF. The J gene is TRBJ2-1, the V gene TRBV12-5; D may be TRBD2 (6 bases). Germline V gene data show CDR1 as LGHNT and CDR2 as FRNRAP. The CDR3 is made up of 16 amino acids. The whole variable domain, filled in from reference TRBV12-5 and TRBJ2-1, reads DARVTQTPRHKVTEMGQEVTMRCQPILGHNTVFWYRQTMMQGLELLAYFRNRAPLDDSGMPKDRFSAEMPDATLATLKIQPSEPRDSAVYFCASGFFAGRTYSEQFFGPGTRLTVL.

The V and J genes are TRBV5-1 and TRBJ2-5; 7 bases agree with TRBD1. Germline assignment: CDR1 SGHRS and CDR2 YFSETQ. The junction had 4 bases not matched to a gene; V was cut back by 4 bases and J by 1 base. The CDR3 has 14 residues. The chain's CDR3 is CASSATGAQETQYF. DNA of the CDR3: TGCGCCAGCAGCGCCACAGGGGCCCAAGAGACCCAGTACTTC.

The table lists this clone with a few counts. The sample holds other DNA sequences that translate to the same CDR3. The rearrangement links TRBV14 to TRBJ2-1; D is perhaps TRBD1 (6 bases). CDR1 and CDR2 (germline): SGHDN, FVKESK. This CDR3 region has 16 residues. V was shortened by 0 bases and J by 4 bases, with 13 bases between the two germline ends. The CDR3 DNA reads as TGTGCCAGCAGCCAAGATGCGTCGGACAGTTACAATGAGCAGTTCTTC. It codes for CASSQDASDSYNEQFF.

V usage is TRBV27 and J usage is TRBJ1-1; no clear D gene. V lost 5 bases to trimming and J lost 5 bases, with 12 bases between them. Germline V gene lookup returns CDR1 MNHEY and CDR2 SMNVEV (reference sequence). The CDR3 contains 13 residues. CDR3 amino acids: CASSDGEYTEAFF. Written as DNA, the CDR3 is TGTGCCAGCAGTGACGGGGAATATACTGAAGCTTTCTTT.

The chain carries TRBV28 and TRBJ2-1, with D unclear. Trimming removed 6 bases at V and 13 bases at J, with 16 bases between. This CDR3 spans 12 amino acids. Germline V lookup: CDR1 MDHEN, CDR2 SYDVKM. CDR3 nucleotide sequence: TGTGCCAGCAGGACGACTTTTGAGGCCCAGTTCTTC. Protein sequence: CASRTTFEAQFF.

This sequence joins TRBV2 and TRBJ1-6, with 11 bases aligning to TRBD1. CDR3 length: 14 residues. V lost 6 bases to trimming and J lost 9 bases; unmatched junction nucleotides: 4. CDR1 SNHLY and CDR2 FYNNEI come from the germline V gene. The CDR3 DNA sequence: TGTGCCAGCAGAAGGACAGGGGGCAGTTCACCCCTCCACTTT. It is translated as CASRRTGGSSPLHF.

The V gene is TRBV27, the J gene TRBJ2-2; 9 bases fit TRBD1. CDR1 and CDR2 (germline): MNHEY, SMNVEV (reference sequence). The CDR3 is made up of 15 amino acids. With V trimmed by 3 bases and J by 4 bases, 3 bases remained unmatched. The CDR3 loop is CASSFRTGVTGELFF. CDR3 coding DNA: TGTGCCAGCAGTTTTAGGACAGGGGTCACCGGGGAGCTGTTTTTT.

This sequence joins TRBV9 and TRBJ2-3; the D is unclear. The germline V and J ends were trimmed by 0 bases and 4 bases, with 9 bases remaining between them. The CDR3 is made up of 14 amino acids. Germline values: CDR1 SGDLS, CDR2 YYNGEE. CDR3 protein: CASSVDSPPDTQYF. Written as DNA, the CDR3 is TGTGCCAGCAGCGTAGACAGCCCCCCAGATACGCAGTATTTT.